This T cell receptor beta chain emerged from a study of blood T cell repertoires in COVID-19. Here immunoSEQ multiplex PCR was the method, and the copy in TCRdb shows in-frame clones only, minus some. This table holds over 100,000 clones, around 80% found once. The CDR3 is 14 amino acids. V shed 4 bases and J shed 3 bases, with 14 bases lying between them. Germline V CDR1 and CDR2: SGHRS, YFSETQ. The chain is built from TRBV5-1 and TRBJ2-7, with D possibly matching TRBD1 (5 bases). Material: peripheral blood. The TCR sequence derives from a man aged 55-75 years with active or convalescent COVID-19. The CDR3 sequence: CASSAQGIRYEQYF. As DNA, the CDR3 is TGCGCCAGCAGCGCGCAGGGAATCCGCTACGAGCAGTACTTC. The entire variable domain, with the rest obtained from reference TRBV5-1 and TRBJ2-7, is as follows: KAGVTQTPRYLIKTRGQQVTLSCSPISGHRSVSWYQQTPGQGLQFLFEYFSETQRNKGNFPGRFSGRQFSNSRSEMNVSTLELGDSALYLCASSAQGIRYEQYFGPGTRLTVT.